This TCR beta chain stems from a study of blood T cell repertoires in COVID-19 (TCRdb year 2020). For the study in its entirety: Collaborator samples came from the United States, Italy and Spain and covered acute and convalescent phases of COVID-19. Where available, HLA class I and class II types were taken from metadata supplied by the sample provider and were not determined by assay-based typing. Sample metadata almost always included a de-identified subject ID, COVID-19 status, age in years and sex. A freely available public database, intended as a resource for researchers studying the immune response to SARS-CoV-2, is where the repertoires were released. The prospective study material was composed of cDNA or gDNA derived from T cells, B-cell-depleted T cells, or PBMCs. Subjects who had been exposed to COVID-19, were actively infected with it, or had recovered from it provided the deeply sampled blood TCRbeta repertoires that made up the dataset. The samples were drawn from the first 160 participants of the ongoing ImmuneRACE study and from over a thousand subjects provided by 6 global collaborators. What the research found in general, with its limitations: The amount of clinical and demographic metadata varied by source and participant and was provided uncurated.

The collaborating institutions used their own protocols to collect whole blood in K2EDTA tubes. For TCRbeta analysis, collaborator samples were shipped as frozen whole blood, as isolated PBMCs, or as DNA extracted from either sample type. Details on this clone: Its antigen has not been determined. No base quality information exists; no much larger clone differs at one position.

TCRbeta CDR3 regions were amplified from genomic DNA using the immunoSEQ Assay, a bias-controlled multiplex PCR. Concerning the study's data processing: Within the assay, amplification of reference gene primers was used to estimate how many nucleated cells each sample contained. To quantify the absolute abundance of each unique TCRbeta CDR3 rearrangement, sequence reads were collapsed and filtered. Productive Simpson clonality was computed per sample as the square root of Simpson's diversity index over productive rearrangements. This is the immuneACCESS table as TCRdb keeps it, with only in-frame sequences that have V and J called. A part of the clones is gone; compared with another copy, unresolved V genes explain less than half, and the rest is unexplained. V and J calls plus clone size are reproduced from that table; the DNA served to infer D and trimming. This sample comprises more than 1,500 clones, 69% of them detected only once. Around 25% of the sample is taken by the ten largest.

This sequence was found in a man aged 65-85 years with active COVID-19. What was sequenced was peripheral blood.

The nucleotides are TGTGCCAGCAGTGATAGAGGCTACGAGCAGTACTTC. This encodes CASSDRGYEQYF. In this chain, TRBV6-1 is recombined with TRBJ2-7; the D gene identity is not certain. V was cut back by 3 bases and J by 3 bases, leaving a gap of 6 bases between them. The CDR3 has 12 amino acids, counting the end cysteine and phenylalanine. Left in the record is the CDR3 DNA by itself, 36 bases read in frame from the first base. For CDR1 and CDR2, the germline V gene lists MNHNS and SASEGT.